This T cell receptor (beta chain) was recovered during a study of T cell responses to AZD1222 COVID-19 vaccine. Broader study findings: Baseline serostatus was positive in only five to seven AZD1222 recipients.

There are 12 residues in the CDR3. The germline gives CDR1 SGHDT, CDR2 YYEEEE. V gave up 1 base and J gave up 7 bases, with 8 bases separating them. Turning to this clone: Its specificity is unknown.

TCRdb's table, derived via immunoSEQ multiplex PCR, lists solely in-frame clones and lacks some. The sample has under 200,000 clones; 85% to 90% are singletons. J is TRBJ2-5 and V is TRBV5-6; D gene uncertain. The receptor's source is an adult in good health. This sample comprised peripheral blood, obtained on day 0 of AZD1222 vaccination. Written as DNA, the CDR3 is TGTGCCAGCAGCTTGTGGGAAGGGACCCAGTACTTC. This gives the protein CASSLWEGTQYF.